This T cell receptor (beta chain) appears in the sequencing data of a study of identical twins. This clonotype was seen many times. The antigen remains unidentified. This CDR3 region has 15 residues. Unmatched junction bases numbered 9, after V lost 1 base and J lost 8 bases. The germline CDR1 and CDR2 sequences are MGHRA and YSYEKL. TCRdb re-called the 5' RACE reads with MiXCR, one entry per CDR3 protein. The sample holds 200,000 to 300,000 distinct CDR3 sequences; 10% to 13% are singletons and the top ten take 9% to 10%. Overall study results and limits: Models underestimated TCR alpha sharing (out-of-frame) in monozygotic twins.

The TCR originated in a man aged 45-65 years in good health. Specimen: memory T cells sorted from blood. The rearrangement uses TRBV4-1 and TRBJ1-1; TRBD1 matches at 8 bases. In DNA form, the CDR3 reads TGCGCCAGCAGCCAAGCACCGGGACAGGCAATCGAAGCTTTCTTT. Encoded protein: CASSQAPGQAIEAFF.